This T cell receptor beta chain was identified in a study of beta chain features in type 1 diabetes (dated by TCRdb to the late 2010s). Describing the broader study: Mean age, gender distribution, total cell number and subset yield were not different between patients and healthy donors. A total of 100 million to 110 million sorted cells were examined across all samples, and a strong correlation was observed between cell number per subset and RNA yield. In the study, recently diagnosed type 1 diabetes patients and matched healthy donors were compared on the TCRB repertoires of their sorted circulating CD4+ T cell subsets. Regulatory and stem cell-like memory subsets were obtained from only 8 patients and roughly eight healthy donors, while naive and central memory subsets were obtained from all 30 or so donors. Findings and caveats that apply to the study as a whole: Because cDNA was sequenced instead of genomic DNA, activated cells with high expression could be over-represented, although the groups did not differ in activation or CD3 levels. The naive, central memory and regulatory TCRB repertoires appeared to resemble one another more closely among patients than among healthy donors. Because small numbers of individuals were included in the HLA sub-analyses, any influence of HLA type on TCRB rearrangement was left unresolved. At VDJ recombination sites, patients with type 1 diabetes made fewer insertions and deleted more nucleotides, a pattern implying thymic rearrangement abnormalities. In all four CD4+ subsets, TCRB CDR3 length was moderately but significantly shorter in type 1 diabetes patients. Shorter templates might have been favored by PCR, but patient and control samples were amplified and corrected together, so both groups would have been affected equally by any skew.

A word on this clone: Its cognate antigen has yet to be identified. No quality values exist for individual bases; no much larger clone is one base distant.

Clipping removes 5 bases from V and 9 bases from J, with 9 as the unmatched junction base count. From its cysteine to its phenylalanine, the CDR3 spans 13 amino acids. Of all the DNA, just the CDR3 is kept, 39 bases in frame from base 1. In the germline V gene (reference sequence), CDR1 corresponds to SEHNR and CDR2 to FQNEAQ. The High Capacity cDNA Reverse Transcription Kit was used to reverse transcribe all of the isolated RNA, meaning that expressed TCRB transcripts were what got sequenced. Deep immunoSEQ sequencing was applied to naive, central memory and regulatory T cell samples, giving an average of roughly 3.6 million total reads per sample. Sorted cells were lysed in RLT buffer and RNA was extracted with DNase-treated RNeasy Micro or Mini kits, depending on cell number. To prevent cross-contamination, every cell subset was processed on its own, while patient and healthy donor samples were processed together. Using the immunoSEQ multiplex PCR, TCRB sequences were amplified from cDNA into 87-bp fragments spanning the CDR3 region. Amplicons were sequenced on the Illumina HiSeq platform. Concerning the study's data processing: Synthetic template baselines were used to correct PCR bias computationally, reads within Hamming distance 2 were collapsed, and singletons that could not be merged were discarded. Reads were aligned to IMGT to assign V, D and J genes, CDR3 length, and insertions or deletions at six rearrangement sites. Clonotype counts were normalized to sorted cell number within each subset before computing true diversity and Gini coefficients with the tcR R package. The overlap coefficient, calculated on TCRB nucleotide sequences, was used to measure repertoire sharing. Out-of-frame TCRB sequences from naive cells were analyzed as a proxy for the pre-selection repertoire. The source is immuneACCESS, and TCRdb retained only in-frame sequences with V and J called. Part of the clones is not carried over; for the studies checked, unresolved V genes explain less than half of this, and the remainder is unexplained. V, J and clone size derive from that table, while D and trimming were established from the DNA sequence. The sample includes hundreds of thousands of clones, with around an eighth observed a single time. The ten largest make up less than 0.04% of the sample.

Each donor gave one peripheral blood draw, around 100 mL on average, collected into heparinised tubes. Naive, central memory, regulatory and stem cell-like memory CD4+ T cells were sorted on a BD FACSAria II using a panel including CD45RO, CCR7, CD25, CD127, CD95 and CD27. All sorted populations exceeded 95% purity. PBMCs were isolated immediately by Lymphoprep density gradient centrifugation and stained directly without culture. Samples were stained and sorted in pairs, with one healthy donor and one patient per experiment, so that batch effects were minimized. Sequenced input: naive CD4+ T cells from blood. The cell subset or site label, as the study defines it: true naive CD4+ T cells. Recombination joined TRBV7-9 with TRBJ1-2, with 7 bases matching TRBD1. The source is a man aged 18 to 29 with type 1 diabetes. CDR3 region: CASSLLGTDRYTF. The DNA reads TGTGCCAGCAGCCTTTTGGGGACAGATCGCTACACCTTC.